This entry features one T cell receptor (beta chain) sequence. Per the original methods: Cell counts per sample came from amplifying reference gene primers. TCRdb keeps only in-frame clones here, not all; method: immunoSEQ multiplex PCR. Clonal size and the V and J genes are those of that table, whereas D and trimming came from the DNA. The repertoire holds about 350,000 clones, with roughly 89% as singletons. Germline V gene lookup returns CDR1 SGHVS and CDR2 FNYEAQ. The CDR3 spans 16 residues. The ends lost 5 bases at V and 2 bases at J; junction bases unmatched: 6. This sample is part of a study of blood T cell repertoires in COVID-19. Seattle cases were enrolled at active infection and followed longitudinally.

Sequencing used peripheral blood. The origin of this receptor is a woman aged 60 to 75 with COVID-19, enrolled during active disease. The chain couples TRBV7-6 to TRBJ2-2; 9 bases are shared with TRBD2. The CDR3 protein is CASSVNSGGNTGELFF. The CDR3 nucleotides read TGTGCCAGCAGCGTGAATAGCGGGGGAAACACCGGGGAGCTGTTTTTT.